The source of this T cell receptor (beta chain) is a study of blood T cell repertoires in COVID-19. Sequenced by immunoSEQ multiplex PCR; TCRdb stores in-frame clones only, minus some. The sample has 150,000 to 200,000 clones; approximately 86% are singletons. V dropped 9 bases and J dropped 2; count of bases not matched to a gene: 7. The CDR3 has 14 amino acids. Germline CDR1 is MNHEY and CDR2 is SVGAGI. Sequences were obtained from peripheral blood. The rearrangement uses TRBV6-5 and TRBJ1-1, with TRBD1 matching 9 bases. This sequence was found in a man aged 65-85 years with acute or convalescent COVID-19. The DNA for the CDR3 is TGTGCCAGTCGCGGGACAGGGAAAAACACTGAAGCTTTCTTT. Its translation: CASRGTGKNTEAFF.